The following is a T cell receptor beta chain sequence with its context. The data belong to a study of OX40 agonist ivuxolimab in advanced cancers. Across the study: Patients assigned to dose escalation were diagnosed with hepatocellular carcinoma, melanoma, renal cell or head and neck cancer. A mean age of roughly 60 years, range roughly 20 to 79, was recorded, and around 85% were male.

V gave up 7 bases and J gave up 6 bases; unmatched junction bases: 7. This CDR3 has 13 amino acids. Germline loops: CDR1 MNHEY, CDR2 SVGAGI. TCRdb's copy holds only in-frame clones and misses some; the assay was immunoSEQ multiplex PCR. The sample includes 89,000 or so clones, 70% to 90% of them seen just once. This chain uses TRBV6-5 with TRBJ2-3; 7 bases are shared with TRBD1. The sequencing here drew on CD4+ or CD8+ T cells sorted from blood, taken in a trial of the OX40 agonist ivuxolimab. This sequence was found in an adult with an advanced solid tumor such as melanoma, head and neck, liver or kidney cancer. DNA for the CDR3: TGTGCCAGCATGTTTACAGGGGAGGATACGCAGTATTTT. This encodes CASMFTGEDTQYF.